One and the same sample provided the 18 T cell receptor beta chains below, sequenced in a study of blood T cell repertoires in COVID-19. Profiling relied on immunoSEQ multiplex PCR, and the TCRdb table lists in-frame clones only, not all of them. The sample lists hundreds of thousands of clones; nearly 90% were seen once. Material for sequencing was peripheral blood. Receptors originate from a woman aged 25 to 39 with COVID-19, enrolled during active disease.

The V and J genes are TRBV7-6 and TRBJ2-3, with 9 bases that match TRBD2. Germline lookup yields CDR1 SGHVS and CDR2 FNYEAQ. Trimming cost V 4 bases and J 4 bases; bases outside gene matches: 9. The CDR3 length is 16 residues. DNA for the CDR3: TGTGCCAGCAGCTCCGAGCCGGGACTAGCCGCAGATACGCAGTATTTT. It translates to CASSSEPGLAADTQYF.

The chain carries TRBV19 and TRBJ1-3; no clear D gene. From germline, CDR1 is LNHDA and CDR2 SQIVND (reference sequence). V lost 1 base, J lost 0 bases, and 7 bases lay in between. The CDR3 has 15 residues. CDR3 region: CASSIAGSSGNTIYF. CDR3 sequence (DNA): TGTGCCAGTAGTATAGCGGGGAGCTCTGGAAACACCATATATTTT.

The chain uses TRBV3-1 (or the pseudogene TRBV3-2) and TRBJ2-7; 9 bases fit TRBD2. The V gene end was trimmed by 10 bases and the J gene end by 0 bases; junction bases not matched to a gene: 16. Looked up from germline, CDR1 is LGHDT and CDR2 is YNNKEL (reference sequence). The length of the CDR3 is 17 residues. As DNA, the CDR3 is TGTGCCACCCAGGATGGTAGCGGGGGTCTCAGCTCCTACGAGCAGTACTTC. Its protein product is CATQDGSGGLSSYEQYF.

The rearrangement joins TRBV4-2 to TRBJ2-1, with a weak D call TRBD2 (6 bases). V lost 0 bases and J lost 3, with 18 bases in between. Germline CDR1 and CDR2: LGHNA and YNFKEQ. This CDR3 has 18 residues. Written as DNA, the CDR3 is TGTGCCAGCAGCCAAGAAGGTCCGTTTGGACTAAACTACAATGAGCAGTTCTTC. It codes for CASSQEGPFGLNYNEQFF.

The chain has TRBV7-6 and TRBJ2-7; tentative D call: TRBD1 (6 bases). The CDR3 runs to 14 residues. Germline loops: CDR1 SGHVS, CDR2 FNYEAQ. Trimming left V 5 bases short and J 3 bases short, with 14 bases between. The CDR3, as DNA: TGTGCCAGCAGCCCCAGGGGATTGCACTACGAGCAGTACTTC. Its translation is CASSPRGLHYEQYF. Using reference TRBV7-6 and TRBJ2-7 for the parts outside the CDR3, the full variable domain is GAGVSQSPRYKVTKRGQDVALRCDPISGHVSLYWYRQALGQGPEFLTYFNYEAQQDKSGLPNDRFSAERPEGSISTLTIQRTEQRDSAMYRCASSPRGLHYEQYFGPGTRLTVT.

CDR3 in DNA: TGTGCCAGCAGCCAAGATGTCTACGCCCCAAAAGCTAACTATGGCTACACCTTC. Protein sequence: CASSQDVYAPKANYGYTF. The gene calls are TRBV3-1 (or the pseudogene TRBV3-2) and TRBJ1-2; D is uncertain. Germline V gives CDR1 LGHDT, CDR2 YNNKEL (reference sequence). The CDR3 runs to 18 residues. V was clipped by 0 bases and J by 0 bases, with 17 bases between them.

This chain's CDR3 is CASRYTGLDEQFF. In DNA, the CDR3 is TGTGCCAGCAGATATACCGGACTAGATGAGCAGTTCTTC. The V and J genes are TRBV12-3 or TRBV12-4 and TRBJ2-1, with TRBD2 matching over 7 bases. The CDR3 runs to 13 residues. The trim removed 6 bases at V and 8 bases at J, leaving 7 bases unmatched.

This clone has a handful of counts. CDR3 in DNA: TGTGCCAGCAGTTTATCGCACAGCATCGATGAGCAGTTCTTC. Protein sequence: CASSLSHSIDEQFF. The V and J genes are TRBV27 and TRBJ2-1; D is uncertain. Germline V gene sequence: CDR1 MNHEY, CDR2 SMNVEV (reference sequence). V was pared by 0 bases and J by 8 bases, with 11 bases between. The CDR3 runs 14 residues.

The chain employs TRBV19 and TRBJ1-3, with 8 bases fitting TRBD1. With 6 bases clipped from V and 4 bases from J, the junction kept 8 bases outside the gene matches. Germline CDR1 reads LNHDA; CDR2 reads SQIVND (reference sequence). The CDR3 runs to 15 residues. The CDR3 loop reads CASRTSGGLGNTIYF. The DNA of the CDR3 is TGTGCCAGTAGAACGTCAGGGGGCCTCGGAAACACCATATATTTT.

The chain's CDR3 is CATSTGRGNYGYTF. The CDR3 coding sequence is TGTGCCACCTCAACAGGGAGGGGTAACTATGGCTACACCTTC. The chain carries TRBV7-9 and TRBJ1-2, with D tentatively TRBD1 (6 bases). Germline CDR1 is SEHNR and CDR2 is FQNEAQ (reference sequence). CDR3 size: 14 residues. V was shortened by 10 bases and J by 1 base, with 16 bases between the two germline ends.

The rearrangement links TRBV6-1 to TRBJ1-2, with TRBD1 as a possible D gene (6 bases). The V end was cut by 3 bases, the J end by 4 bases, with 12 bases between. There are 14 residues in the CDR3. Germline CDR1 is MNHNS and CDR2 is SASEGT. The DNA of the CDR3 is TGTGCCAGCAGTGACCGGGGGGCGGGCTATGGCTACACCTTC. It translates to CASSDRGAGYGYTF.

The chain couples TRBV6-6 to TRBJ2-5, with D unresolved. The CDR3 runs 13 residues. Trimming shortened V by 0 bases and J by 5 bases, and 7 bases separated the two germline ends. Per germline, CDR1 MNHNY and CDR2 SVGAGI (reference sequence). The CDR3 nucleotides read TGTGCCAGCAGTTACTCTTGGGCGGAGACCCAGTACTTC. Its translation is CASSYSWAETQYF.

The genes are TRBV2 and TRBJ2-7; tentative D call: TRBD2 (5 bases). Per germline, CDR1 SNHLY and CDR2 FYNNEI. V lost 1 base to trimming and J lost 7 bases, with 11 bases between them. This CDR3 is built from 13 residues. The chain's CDR3 is CASSEVISGEQYF. The CDR3 nucleotides read TGTGCCAGCAGTGAAGTGATTTCGGGAGAGCAGTACTTC.

The rearrangement uses TRBV5-4 and TRBJ2-3; TRBD1 might be the D (6 bases). Trimming removed 0 bases from V and 1 base from J, with 12 bases in between. The CDR3 totals 16 residues. Germline values: CDR1 SGHNT, CDR2 YYREEE (reference sequence). The CDR3 DNA sequence: TGTGCCAGCAGCTTGGCAGGGGTGGAAGGCACAGATACGCAGTATTTT. Amino acid sequence: CASSLAGVEGTDTQYF.

CDR3 region: CASSYAGPNQPQHF. DNA of the CDR3: TGTGCCAGCAGTTACGCAGGCCCCAATCAGCCCCAGCATTTT. V usage is TRBV6-6 and J usage is TRBJ1-5; the D is unclear. The V gene lost 2 bases and the J gene lost 3 bases, with 8 bases spanning the gap. The CDR3 has 14 amino acids. Germline CDR1 MNHNY, CDR2 SVGAGI (reference sequence).

J is TRBJ2-3 and V is TRBV7-9; 7 bases line up with TRBD2. The CDR3 contains 13 residues. CDR1 is SEHNR, CDR2 FQNEAQ, per germline (reference sequence). Trimming cost V 4 bases and J 5 bases; bases outside gene matches: 3. This CDR3 reads CASSWEGLDTQYF. The CDR3, as DNA: TGTGCCAGCAGCTGGGAGGGGTTAGATACGCAGTATTTT.

V gene TRBV27 combines with J gene TRBJ1-2; a possible D gene is TRBD1 (5 bases). CDR1 is MNHEY, CDR2 SMNVEV, per germline (reference sequence). The CDR3 extends over 13 amino acids. V dropped 5 bases and J dropped 3 bases, with 10 bases sitting between them. The DNA for the CDR3 is TGTGCCAGCAGTGCGCAGGGCGACTATGGCTACACCTTC. Translation gives CASSAQGDYGYTF.

This clone came up a few times. V usage is TRBV7-9 and J usage is TRBJ1-4, with TRBD1 identical over 8 bases. V lost 5 bases, J lost 3 bases, and 2 bases stayed unmatched. The germline V gene has CDR1 SEHNR and CDR2 FQNEAQ (reference sequence). The CDR3 loop spans 14 amino acids. CDR3 protein: CASSQQGANEKLFF. The CDR3 DNA reads TGTGCCAGCAGCCAACAGGGGGCTAATGAAAAACTGTTTTTT.